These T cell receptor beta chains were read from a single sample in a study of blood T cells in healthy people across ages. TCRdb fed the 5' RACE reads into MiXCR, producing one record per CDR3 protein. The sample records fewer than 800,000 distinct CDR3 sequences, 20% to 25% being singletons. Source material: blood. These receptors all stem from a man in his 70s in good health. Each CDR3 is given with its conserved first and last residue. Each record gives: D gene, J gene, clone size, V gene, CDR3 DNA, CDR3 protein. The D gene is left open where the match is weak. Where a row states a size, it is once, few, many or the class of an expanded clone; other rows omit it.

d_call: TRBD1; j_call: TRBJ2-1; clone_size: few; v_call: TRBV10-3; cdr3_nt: TGTGCCATCAGAACAGGGGGCGATGAGCAGTTCTTC; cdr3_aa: CAIRTGGDEQFF
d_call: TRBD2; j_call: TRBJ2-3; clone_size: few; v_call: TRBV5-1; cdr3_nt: TGCGCCAGCAGCGTGGGGGCTAGCGGGGGACCAGATACGCAGTATTTT; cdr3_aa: CASSVGASGGPDTQYF
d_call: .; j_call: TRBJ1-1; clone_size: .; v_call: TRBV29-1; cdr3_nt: TGCAGCGTTGCTGGTCAAAGACCGAACACTGAAGCTTTCTTT; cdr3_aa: CSVAGQRPNTEAFF
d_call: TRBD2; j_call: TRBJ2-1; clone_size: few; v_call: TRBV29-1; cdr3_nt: TGCAGCGTGGTCAGGACTAGCGAAAATGAGCAGTTCTTC; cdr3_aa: CSVVRTSENEQFF
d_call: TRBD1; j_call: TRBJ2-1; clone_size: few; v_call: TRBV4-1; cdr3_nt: TGCGCCAGTTCCTTTCGACAGGGAAGGGATGAGCAGTTCTTC; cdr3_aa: CASSFRQGRDEQFF
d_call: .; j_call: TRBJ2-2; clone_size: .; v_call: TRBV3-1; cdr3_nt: TGTGCCAGCAGCCAAGACCGGCGCCTGGCCGGGGAGCTGTTTTTT; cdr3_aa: CASSQDRRLAGELFF
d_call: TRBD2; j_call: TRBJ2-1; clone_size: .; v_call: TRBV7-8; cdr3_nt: TGTGCCAGCAGCCCAGCGGGAGGGCCTCGGAATGAGCAGTTCTTC; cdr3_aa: CASSPAGGPRNEQFF
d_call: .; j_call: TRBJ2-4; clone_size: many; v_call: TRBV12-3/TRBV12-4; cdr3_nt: TGTGCCAGCAGTTTAGGTGGGACAGCCAAAAACATTCAGTACTTC; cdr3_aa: CASSLGGTAKNIQYF
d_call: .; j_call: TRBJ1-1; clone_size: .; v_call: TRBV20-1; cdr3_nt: TGTAGTGCGGAGCGGTGGGGGGAGCCGTTAATGAACACTGAAGCTTTCTTT; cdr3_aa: CSAERWGEPLMNTEAFF
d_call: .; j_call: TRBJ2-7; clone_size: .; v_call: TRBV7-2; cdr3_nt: TGTGCCAGCAGCTTCACGGGCTCCTCCTACGAGCAGTACTTC; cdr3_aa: CASSFTGSSYEQYF
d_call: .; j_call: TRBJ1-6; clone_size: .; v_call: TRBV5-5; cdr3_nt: TGTGCCAGCAGCTTGCGGGGGCCCTCCTATAATTCACCCCTCCACTTT; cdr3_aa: CASSLRGPSYNSPLHF
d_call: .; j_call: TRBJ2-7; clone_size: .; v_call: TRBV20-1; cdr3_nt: TGCAGTGCTAGCAGGGAGGGGGCCTCGGCCTACGAGCAGTACTTC; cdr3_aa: CSASREGASAYEQYF
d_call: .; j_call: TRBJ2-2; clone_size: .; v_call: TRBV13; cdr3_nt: TGTGCCAGCAGCTTTCAGGGGAGTGGCACCGGGGAGCTGTTTTTT; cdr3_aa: CASSFQGSGTGELFF
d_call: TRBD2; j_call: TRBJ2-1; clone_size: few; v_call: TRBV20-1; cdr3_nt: TGCAGTGCCATTGGGACTAGCGGGAGCCGTTTGAATGAGCAGTTCTTC; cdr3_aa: CSAIGTSGSRLNEQFF
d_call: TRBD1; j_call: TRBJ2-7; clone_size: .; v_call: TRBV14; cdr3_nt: TGTGCCAGCAGCCAACCCGACAGGGGCGAGCAGTACTTC; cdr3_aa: CASSQPDRGEQYF
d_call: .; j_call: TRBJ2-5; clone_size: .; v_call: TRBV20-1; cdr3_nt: TGCAGTGCTAGAACCGAGATACAAGAGACCCAGTACTTC; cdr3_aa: CSARTEIQETQYF
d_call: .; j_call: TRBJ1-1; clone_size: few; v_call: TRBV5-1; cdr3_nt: TGCGCCAGCAGCTTGGGAGATTTCAACACTGAAGCTTTCTTT; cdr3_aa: CASSLGDFNTEAFF
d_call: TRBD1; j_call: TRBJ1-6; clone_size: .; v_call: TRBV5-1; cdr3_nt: TGCGCCAGCAGCCGAGGGGGCCCAGAAAATAATTCACCCCTCCACTTT; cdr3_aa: CASSRGGPENNSPLHF
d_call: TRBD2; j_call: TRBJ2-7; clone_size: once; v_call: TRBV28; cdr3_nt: TGTGCCAGCACCCGCGGAACTAGCGGGAGGGTAGCCCACGAGCAGTACTTC; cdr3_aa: CASTRGTSGRVAHEQYF
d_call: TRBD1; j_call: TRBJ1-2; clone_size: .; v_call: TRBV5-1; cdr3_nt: TGCGCCAGCAGCTTGGGGTCTGGGACAGGGGGCAGCTATGGCTACACCTTC; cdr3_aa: CASSLGSGTGGSYGYTF
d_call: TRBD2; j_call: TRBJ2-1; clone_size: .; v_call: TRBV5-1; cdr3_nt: TGCGCCAGCAGCTTGGAACAGCGGGGGTTCAATGAGCAGTTCTTC; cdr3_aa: CASSLEQRGFNEQFF
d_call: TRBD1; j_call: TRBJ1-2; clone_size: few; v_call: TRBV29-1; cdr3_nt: TGCAGCGTTGTAAAGGGACAGGGGGTGTATGGCTACACCTTC; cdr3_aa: CSVVKGQGVYGYTF
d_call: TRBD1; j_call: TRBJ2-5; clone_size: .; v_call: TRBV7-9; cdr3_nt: TGTGCCAGCAGCTTAGGGGACAGGGAGGAGGAGACCCAGTACTTC; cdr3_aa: CASSLGDREEETQYF
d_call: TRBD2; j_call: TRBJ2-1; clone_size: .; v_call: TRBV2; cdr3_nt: TGTGCCAGTGAGCGGGACGGGGTCAATGAGCAGTTCTTC; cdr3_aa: CASERDGVNEQFF
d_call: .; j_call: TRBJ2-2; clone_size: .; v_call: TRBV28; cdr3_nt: TGTGCCAGCAGTTTGGATAGCTCATTCACCGGGGAGCTGTTTTTT; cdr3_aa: CASSLDSSFTGELFF
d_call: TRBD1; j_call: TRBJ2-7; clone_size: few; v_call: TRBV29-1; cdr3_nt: TGCAGCGTTGCGCCGACAGGGGGGTACTCCTACGAGCAGTACTTC; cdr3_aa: CSVAPTGGYSYEQYF
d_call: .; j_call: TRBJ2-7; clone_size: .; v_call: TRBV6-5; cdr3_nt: TGTGCCAGCAGTTACTCGGGGAGTGGGAACGAGCAGTACTTC; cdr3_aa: CASSYSGSGNEQYF
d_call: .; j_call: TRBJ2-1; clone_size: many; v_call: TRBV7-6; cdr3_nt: TGTGCCAGCAGCTGGGGTCCCAGCTCCTACAATGAGCAGTTCTTC; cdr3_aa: CASSWGPSSYNEQFF
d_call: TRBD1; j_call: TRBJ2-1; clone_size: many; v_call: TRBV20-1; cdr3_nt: TGCAGTGCGGCCGGGACAGGGGTCAATGAGCAGTTCTTC; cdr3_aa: CSAAGTGVNEQFF
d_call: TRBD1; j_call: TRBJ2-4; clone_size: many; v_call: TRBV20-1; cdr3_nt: TGCAGTGCTAGACGGACAGGGGAAAACATTCAGTACTTC; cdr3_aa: CSARRTGENIQYF
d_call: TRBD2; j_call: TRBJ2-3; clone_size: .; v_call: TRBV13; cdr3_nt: TGTGCCAGCAGCTTGAGCGGGGGGGCAGTAGATACGCAGTATTTT; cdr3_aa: CASSLSGGAVDTQYF
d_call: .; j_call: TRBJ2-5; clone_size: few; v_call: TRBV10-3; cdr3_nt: TGTGCCATCAGTGAGTCGGCAGGGAAGGAGACCCAGTACTTC; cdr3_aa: CAISESAGKETQYF
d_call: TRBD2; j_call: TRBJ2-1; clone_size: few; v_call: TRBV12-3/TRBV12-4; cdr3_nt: TGTGCCAGCAGATCGGGACTAGCGGGATACAATGAGCAGTTCTTC; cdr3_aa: CASRSGLAGYNEQFF
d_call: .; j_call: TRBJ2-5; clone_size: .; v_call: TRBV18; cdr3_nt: TGTGCCAGCTCACCTCCCGGGATCCAAGAGACCCAGTACTTC; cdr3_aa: CASSPPGIQETQYF
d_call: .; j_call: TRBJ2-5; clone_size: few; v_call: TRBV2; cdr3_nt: TGTGCCAGCAGTGAAGAGAAAGGGGGGACCCAGTACTTC; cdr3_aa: CASSEEKGGTQYF
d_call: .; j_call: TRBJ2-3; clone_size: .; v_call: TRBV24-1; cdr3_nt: TGTGCCACCGGGTCGGACACAGATACGCAGTATTTT; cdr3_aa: CATGSDTDTQYF
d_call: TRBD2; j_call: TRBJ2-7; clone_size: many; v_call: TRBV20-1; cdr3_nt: TGCAGTGCCCGACGACTAGCGGGAGGGGAGCAGTACTTC; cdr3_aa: CSARRLAGGEQYF
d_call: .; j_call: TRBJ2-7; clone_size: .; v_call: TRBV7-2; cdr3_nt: TGTGCCAGCACCAGATCGTTCGTCCACGAGCAGTACTTC; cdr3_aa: CASTRSFVHEQYF
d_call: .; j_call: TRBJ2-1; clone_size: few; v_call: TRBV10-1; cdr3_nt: TGCGCCAGCAGTGAGTCGACAGTCTCCTACAATGAGCAGTTCTTC; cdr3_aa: CASSESTVSYNEQFF
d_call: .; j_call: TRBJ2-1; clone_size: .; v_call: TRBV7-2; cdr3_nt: TGTGCCAGCAGCTTCGCTAGCGTAGAGCAGTTCTTC; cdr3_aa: CASSFASVEQFF
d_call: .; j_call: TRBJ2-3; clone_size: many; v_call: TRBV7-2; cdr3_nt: TGTGCCAGCAGCTTAGCGCTAGAGGCAGATACGCAGTATTTT; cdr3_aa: CASSLALEADTQYF
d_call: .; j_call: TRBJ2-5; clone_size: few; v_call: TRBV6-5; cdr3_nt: TGTGCCAGCAGTCCACTCCGGGGCCCCCAAGAGACCCAGTACTTC; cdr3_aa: CASSPLRGPQETQYF
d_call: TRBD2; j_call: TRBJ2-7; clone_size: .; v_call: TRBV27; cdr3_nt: TGTGCCAGCAGTCCTCCGGGACTAGCGGGCCTCGAGCAGTACTTC; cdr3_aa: CASSPPGLAGLEQYF
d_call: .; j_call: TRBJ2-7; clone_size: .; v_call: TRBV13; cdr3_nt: TGTGCCAGCTCAGCTCCTATGGGGGCTAAACCCTACGAGCAGTACTTC; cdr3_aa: CASSAPMGAKPYEQYF
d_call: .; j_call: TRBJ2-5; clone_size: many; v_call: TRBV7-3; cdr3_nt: TGTGCCAGCAGCTTTTCCCCGGGTGAGACCCAGTACTTC; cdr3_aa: CASSFSPGETQYF
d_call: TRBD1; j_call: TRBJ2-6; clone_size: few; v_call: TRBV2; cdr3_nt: TGTGCCAGCAGCGACTACTGGGACAGCTCTGGGGCCAACGTCCTGACTTTC; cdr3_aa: CASSDYWDSSGANVLTF
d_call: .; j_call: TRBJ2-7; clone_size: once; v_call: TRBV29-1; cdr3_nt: TGCAGCGTTGAAGGCGGGACCGACGAGCAGTACTTC; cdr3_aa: CSVEGGTDEQYF
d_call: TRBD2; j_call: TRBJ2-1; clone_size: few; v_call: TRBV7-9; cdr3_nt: TGTGCCAGCAGCTCCGTACTAGCGAGCAATGAGCAGTTCTTC; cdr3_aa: CASSSVLASNEQFF
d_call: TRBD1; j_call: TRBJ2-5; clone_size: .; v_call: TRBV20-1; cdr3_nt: TGCAGTGCCCGCGGGACAGGGGGCACCTTCACCCAAGAGACCCAGTACTTC; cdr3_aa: CSARGTGGTFTQETQYF
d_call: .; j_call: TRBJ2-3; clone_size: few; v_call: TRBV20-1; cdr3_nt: TGCAGTGCTAGCGGCGGCTTTTACAGCACAGATGCGCAGTATTTT; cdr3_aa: CSASGGFYSTDAQYF
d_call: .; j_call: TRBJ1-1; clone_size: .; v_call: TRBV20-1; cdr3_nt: TGCAGTGCCCGGTTCCTTTTTGAAGCTTTCTTT; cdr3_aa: CSARFLFEAFF
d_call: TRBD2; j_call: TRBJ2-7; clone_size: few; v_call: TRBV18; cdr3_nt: TGTGCCAGCTCACCAGGGACTAGCGGGAGTGGACTGGAGCAGTACTTC; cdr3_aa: CASSPGTSGSGLEQYF
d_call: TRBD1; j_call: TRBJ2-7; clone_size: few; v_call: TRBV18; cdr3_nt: TGTGCCAGCTCACCACGGGGACAGGGGGCCTCCTACGAGCAGTACTTC; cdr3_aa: CASSPRGQGASYEQYF
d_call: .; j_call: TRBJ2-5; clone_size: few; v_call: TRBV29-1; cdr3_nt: TGCAGTGCTGGAACGGGGGGCGAGACCCAGTACTTC; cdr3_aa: CSAGTGGETQYF